This section outlines one TCR beta chain sequence together with its context. The antigen is unknown. Assay: immunoSEQ multiplex PCR; the TCRdb copy retains only in-frame clones and omits some. Of roughly 240,000 clones listed, around nine tenths are singletons. This record comes from a study of Ad26.COV2.S vaccination and SARS-CoV-2 variants. Documented treatment: over 15 received Ad26.COV2.S at low or high dose, single or two shots; a few received placebo; per-sample allocation not given. Collection of samples fell on day 63 after the first vaccine or placebo injection. At a Boston site, the person donating was an adult of 18-55 years. Study findings and constraints: Greater spike-specific TCR breadth was seen in vaccine recipients than in placebo recipients.

The ends were cut back, 3 bases at V and 5 bases at J, with 10 bases in the middle. Germline CDR1 is MDHEN and CDR2 is SYDVKM. The CDR3 loop spans 13 amino acids. This receptor was identified in a person between 18 and 65 years old who received the Ad26.COV2.S COVID-19 vaccine or a placebo. The gene calls are TRBV28 and TRBJ1-2; D is unresolved. The sample in question was peripheral blood, obtained in a trial of Ad26.COV2.S vaccine versus placebo. This chain's CDR3 is CASSLRLGYGYTF. The CDR3, as DNA: TGTGCCAGCAGTTTGCGCCTAGGGTATGGCTACACCTTC.